This T cell receptor beta chain was obtained from a study of cytomegalovirus exposure and HLA in healthy donors. Study-level background: Within the Caucasian-associated ancestry cluster were 81% of the approximately 400 genotyped donors.

Notes on this clone: The antigen is not known.

Study results and caveats: A later analysis reportedly found fewer N-insertions in an Asian-associated ancestry cluster than the approximately 730-donor mean.

Participants comprised healthy donors of bone marrow. The V and J ends lost 6 bases and 10 bases, in that order; junction bases with no gene match: 9. Germline V gene data show CDR1 as MNHNY and CDR2 as SVGAGI (reference sequence). This CDR3 is built from 14 residues. Amplification used 60 Vbeta primers and 13 Jbeta primers. Assay: immunoSEQ multiplex PCR; the TCRdb copy retains only in-frame clones and omits some. Of some 150,000 clones listed, about four fifths are singletons. The clonotype originates from a man younger than 35 in good health and CMV-seronegative. The rearrangement uses TRBV6-6 and TRBJ1-6; 7 bases are shared with TRBD1. The sequencing input was PBMCs. The CDR3 sequence: CASSPDRVGSPLHF. As DNA, the CDR3 is TGTGCCAGCAGCCCCGACAGGGTGGGATCACCCCTCCACTTT.